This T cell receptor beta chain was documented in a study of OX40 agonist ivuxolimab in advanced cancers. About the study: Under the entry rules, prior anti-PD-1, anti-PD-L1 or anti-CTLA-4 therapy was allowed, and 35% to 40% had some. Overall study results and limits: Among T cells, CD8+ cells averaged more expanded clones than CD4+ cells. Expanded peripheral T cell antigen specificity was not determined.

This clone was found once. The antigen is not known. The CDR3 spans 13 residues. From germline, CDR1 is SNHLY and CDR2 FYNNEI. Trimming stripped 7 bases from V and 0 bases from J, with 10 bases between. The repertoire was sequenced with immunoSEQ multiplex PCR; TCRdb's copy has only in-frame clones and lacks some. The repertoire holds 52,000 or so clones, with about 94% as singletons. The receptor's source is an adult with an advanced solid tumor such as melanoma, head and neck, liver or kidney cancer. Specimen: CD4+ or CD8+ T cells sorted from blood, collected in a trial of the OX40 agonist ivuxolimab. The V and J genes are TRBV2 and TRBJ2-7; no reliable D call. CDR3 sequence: CASTWDTSYEQYF. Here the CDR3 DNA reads TGTGCCAGCACCTGGGATACCTCCTACGAGCAGTACTTC.